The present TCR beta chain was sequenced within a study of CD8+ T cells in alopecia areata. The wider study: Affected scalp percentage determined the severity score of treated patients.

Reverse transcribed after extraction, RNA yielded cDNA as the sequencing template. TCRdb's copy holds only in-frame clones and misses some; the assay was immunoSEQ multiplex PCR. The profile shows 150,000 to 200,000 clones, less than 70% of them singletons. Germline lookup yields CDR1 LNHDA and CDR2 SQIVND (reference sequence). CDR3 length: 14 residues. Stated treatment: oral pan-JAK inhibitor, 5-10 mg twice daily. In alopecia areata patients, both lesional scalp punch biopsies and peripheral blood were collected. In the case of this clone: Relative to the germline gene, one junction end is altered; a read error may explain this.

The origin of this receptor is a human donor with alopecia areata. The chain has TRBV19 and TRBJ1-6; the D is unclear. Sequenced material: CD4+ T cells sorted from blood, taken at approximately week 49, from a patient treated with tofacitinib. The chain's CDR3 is CASRIDTYNSPLHF. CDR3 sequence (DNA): TGTGCCAGTAGGATAGACACCTATAATTCACCCCTCCACTTT.